The rows below give T cell receptor beta chains drawn from one sample of a study of T cell responses to AZD1222 COVID-19 vaccine. The table came from immunoSEQ multiplex PCR; TCRdb's copy has only in-frame clones and leaves some out. The sample lists roughly 200,000 clones; roughly 92% were seen once. Sequencing used peripheral blood, obtained on day 0 of AZD1222 vaccination. These receptors originate from an adult in good health. Each CDR3 is given with its conserved first and last residue. The order of the fields is clone size, D gene, V gene, J gene, CDR3 protein, CDR3 DNA. D genes are given only for firm matches. Clone size is shown for a subset of rows, as once, few, many or a class of expanded clone.

clone size: .; D gene: .; V gene: TRBV5-1; J gene: TRBJ2-3; CDR3 protein: CASLAHSTDTQYF; CDR3 DNA: TGCGCCAGCCTAGCTCATAGCACAGATACGCAGTATTTT
clone size: once; D gene: .; V gene: TRBV10-3; J gene: TRBJ1-1; CDR3 protein: CAISPSRRVTQGNTEAFF; CDR3 DNA: TGTGCCATCAGTCCCTCGAGAAGGGTTACTCAAGGGAACACTGAAGCTTTCTTT
clone size: few; D gene: .; V gene: TRBV4-3; J gene: TRBJ2-2; CDR3 protein: CASSHSVRAGELFF; CDR3 DNA: TGCGCCAGCAGCCATAGTGTGAGGGCCGGGGAGCTGTTTTTT
clone size: .; D gene: .; V gene: TRBV11-2; J gene: TRBJ1-3; CDR3 protein: CASSFPSGNTIYF; CDR3 DNA: TGTGCCAGCAGCTTCCCCAGTGGAAACACCATATATTTT
clone size: .; D gene: .; V gene: TRBV7-9; J gene: TRBJ2-1; CDR3 protein: CASSPLFMGDEQFF; CDR3 DNA: TGTGCCAGCAGCCCCCTGTTTATGGGGGATGAGCAGTTCTTC
clone size: .; D gene: .; V gene: TRBV5-1; J gene: TRBJ2-5; CDR3 protein: CASSLWGLAETQYF; CDR3 DNA: TGCGCCAGCAGCTTGTGGGGGCTTGCAGAGACCCAGTACTTC
clone size: .; D gene: .; V gene: TRBV6-5; J gene: TRBJ1-5; CDR3 protein: CASTTGNQPQHF; CDR3 DNA: TGTGCCAGCACAACTGGTAATCAGCCCCAGCATTTT
clone size: once; D gene: TRBD1; V gene: TRBV9; J gene: TRBJ1-1; CDR3 protein: CASSVVTGGAGYTEAFF; CDR3 DNA: TGTGCCAGCAGCGTTGTAACAGGGGGCGCGGGATATACTGAAGCTTTCTTT
clone size: .; D gene: .; V gene: TRBV9; J gene: TRBJ1-5; CDR3 protein: CASSSQGTSNQPQHF; CDR3 DNA: TGTGCCAGCAGCAGCCAAGGGACTAGCAATCAGCCCCAGCATTTT
clone size: .; D gene: TRBD1; V gene: TRBV27; J gene: TRBJ1-5; CDR3 protein: CASSGQGGFQPQHF; CDR3 DNA: TGTGCCAGCAGTGGACAGGGAGGGTTTCAGCCCCAGCATTTT
clone size: .; D gene: .; V gene: TRBV3-1/TRBV3-2; J gene: TRBJ1-2; CDR3 protein: CASSQDSGVPGYTF; CDR3 DNA: TGTGCCAGCAGCCAAGATTCAGGCGTCCCTGGCTACACCTTC
clone size: .; D gene: .; V gene: TRBV2; J gene: TRBJ1-1; CDR3 protein: CASTGSRGAFF; CDR3 DNA: TGTGCCAGCACCGGTTCGCGCGGTGCTTTCTTT
clone size: .; D gene: .; V gene: TRBV28; J gene: TRBJ1-4; CDR3 protein: CASSLREGSREKLFF; CDR3 DNA: TGTGCCAGCAGTTTACGGGAGGGCAGCCGGGAAAAACTGTTTTTT
clone size: once; D gene: .; V gene: TRBV6-2/TRBV6-3; J gene: TRBJ2-7; CDR3 protein: CASSSFYEQYF; CDR3 DNA: TGTGCCAGCAGTTCTTTCTACGAGCAGTACTTC
clone size: .; D gene: .; V gene: TRBV6-5; J gene: TRBJ2-1; CDR3 protein: CASKPESGPYNEQFF; CDR3 DNA: TGTGCCAGCAAGCCAGAGAGTGGACCCTACAATGAGCAGTTCTTC
clone size: .; D gene: .; V gene: TRBV12-3/TRBV12-4; J gene: TRBJ2-7; CDR3 protein: CASSLAPGEQYF; CDR3 DNA: TGTGCCAGCAGTTTAGCCCCGGGGGAGCAGTACTTC
clone size: .; D gene: TRBD1; V gene: TRBV13; J gene: TRBJ1-2; CDR3 protein: CASSEPGGGYTF; CDR3 DNA: TGTGCCAGCAGCGAACCAGGGGGTGGCTACACCTTC
clone size: once; D gene: TRBD1; V gene: TRBV19; J gene: TRBJ1-6; CDR3 protein: CASNPGQERPLHF; CDR3 DNA: TGTGCCAGTAACCCGGGACAGGAGAGACCCCTCCACTTT
clone size: once; D gene: .; V gene: TRBV6-6; J gene: TRBJ1-3; CDR3 protein: CASSPVGGFSGNTIYF; CDR3 DNA: TGTGCCAGCAGTCCCGTCGGGGGTTTCTCTGGAAACACCATATATTTT
clone size: .; D gene: .; V gene: TRBV6-4; J gene: TRBJ1-5; CDR3 protein: CASSEGLGAPQHQHF; CDR3 DNA: TGTGCCAGCAGTGAAGGTCTGGGGGCCCCTCAACATCAGCATTTT
clone size: .; D gene: TRBD1; V gene: TRBV18; J gene: TRBJ1-1; CDR3 protein: CASSHDRGRNTEAFF; CDR3 DNA: TGTGCCAGCTCCCACGACAGGGGGCGAAACACTGAAGCTTTCTTT
clone size: .; D gene: .; V gene: TRBV10-2; J gene: TRBJ1-5; CDR3 protein: CASTPTGNQPQHF; CDR3 DNA: TGCGCCAGCACCCCGACCGGGAATCAGCCCCAGCATTTT
clone size: once; D gene: .; V gene: TRBV19; J gene: TRBJ1-2; CDR3 protein: CASTPAGGRGYGYTF; CDR3 DNA: TGTGCCAGTACCCCCGCTGGAGGAAGAGGCTATGGCTACACCTTC
clone size: .; D gene: .; V gene: TRBV4-2; J gene: TRBJ1-1; CDR3 protein: CASSHSPSGGNTEAFF; CDR3 DNA: TGTGCCAGCAGCCACTCCCCTTCTGGCGGGAACACTGAAGCTTTCTTT
clone size: .; D gene: .; V gene: TRBV3-1/TRBV3-2; J gene: TRBJ2-1; CDR3 protein: CASSQESSGSYNEQFF; CDR3 DNA: TGTGCCAGCAGCCAAGAAAGTAGCGGCTCCTACAATGAGCAGTTCTTC
clone size: .; D gene: TRBD2; V gene: TRBV15; J gene: TRBJ2-5; CDR3 protein: CATSRGSGGPYQETQYF; CDR3 DNA: TGTGCCACCAGCAGAGGTAGCGGGGGGCCGTACCAAGAGACCCAGTACTTC
clone size: .; D gene: TRBD2; V gene: TRBV11-2; J gene: TRBJ2-5; CDR3 protein: CASSLVVSGGQTQYF; CDR3 DNA: TGTGCCAGCAGCTTAGTTGTTAGCGGGGGACAGACCCAGTACTTC
clone size: .; D gene: .; V gene: TRBV19; J gene: TRBJ1-5; CDR3 protein: CASMWGGYSNQPQHF; CDR3 DNA: TGTGCCAGTATGTGGGGGGGTTATAGCAATCAGCCCCAGCATTTT
clone size: .; D gene: TRBD2; V gene: TRBV18; J gene: TRBJ2-5; CDR3 protein: CASSPPLGGGQETQYF; CDR3 DNA: TGTGCCAGCTCACCACCGCTGGGGGGGGGCCAAGAGACCCAGTACTTC
clone size: once; D gene: TRBD2; V gene: TRBV3-1/TRBV3-2; J gene: TRBJ2-1; CDR3 protein: CASSRGGVYEQFF; CDR3 DNA: TGTGCCAGCAGCCGCGGGGGGGTATATGAGCAGTTCTTC
clone size: .; D gene: .; V gene: TRBV10-1; J gene: TRBJ2-7; CDR3 protein: CASSEDGGPYEQYF; CDR3 DNA: TGCGCCAGCAGTGAAGACGGGGGCCCCTACGAGCAGTACTTC
clone size: once; D gene: TRBD1; V gene: TRBV27; J gene: TRBJ1-2; CDR3 protein: CASSRGQGLYGYTF; CDR3 DNA: TGTGCCAGCAGTAGGGGACAGGGGCTCTATGGCTACACCTTC
clone size: .; D gene: TRBD1; V gene: TRBV5-1; J gene: TRBJ2-7; CDR3 protein: CASSVQGAQGEQYF; CDR3 DNA: TGCGCCAGCAGCGTACAGGGGGCTCAGGGAGAGCAGTACTTC
clone size: .; D gene: TRBD1; V gene: TRBV19; J gene: TRBJ2-4; CDR3 protein: CATGQGVRKNIQYF; CDR3 DNA: TGTGCCACCGGACAGGGAGTACGCAAAAACATTCAGTACTTC
clone size: .; D gene: .; V gene: TRBV5-8; J gene: TRBJ1-4; CDR3 protein: CASSLETKLFF; CDR3 DNA: TGTGCCAGCAGCTTGGAGACGAAACTGTTTTTT
clone size: few; D gene: TRBD1; V gene: TRBV15; J gene: TRBJ1-2; CDR3 protein: CATSRTGTGNGYTF; CDR3 DNA: TGTGCCACCAGCAGAACCGGGACAGGGAATGGCTACACCTTC
clone size: .; D gene: TRBD1; V gene: TRBV12-3/TRBV12-4; J gene: TRBJ1-2; CDR3 protein: CASSPDRGYGYTF; CDR3 DNA: TGTGCCAGCAGCCCGGACAGGGGCTATGGCTACACCTTC
clone size: .; D gene: TRBD1; V gene: TRBV4-1; J gene: TRBJ2-2; CDR3 protein: CASSHFGQGADTGELFF; CDR3 DNA: TGCGCCAGCAGCCATTTTGGACAGGGGGCGGACACCGGGGAGCTGTTTTTT
clone size: .; D gene: .; V gene: TRBV5-4; J gene: TRBJ2-1; CDR3 protein: CASSSGPTNEQFF; CDR3 DNA: TGTGCCAGCAGCTCGGGACCCACCAATGAGCAGTTCTTC
clone size: .; D gene: TRBD1; V gene: TRBV28; J gene: TRBJ2-7; CDR3 protein: CASRAQGAREQYF; CDR3 DNA: TGTGCCAGCAGGGCACAGGGGGCAAGGGAGCAGTACTTC
clone size: .; D gene: .; V gene: TRBV12-3/TRBV12-4; J gene: TRBJ1-5; CDR3 protein: CASKRARDQPQHF; CDR3 DNA: TGTGCCAGCAAAAGGGCCAGGGACCAGCCCCAGCATTTT
clone size: .; D gene: .; V gene: TRBV5-1; J gene: TRBJ2-2; CDR3 protein: CASSPSGVWAGELFF; CDR3 DNA: TGCGCCAGCAGCCCGTCAGGCGTTTGGGCCGGGGAGCTGTTTTTT
clone size: few; D gene: TRBD2; V gene: TRBV28; J gene: TRBJ2-1; CDR3 protein: CAIRLAGAHNEQFF; CDR3 DNA: TGTGCCATCAGACTAGCGGGGGCCCACAATGAGCAGTTCTTC
clone size: .; D gene: .; V gene: TRBV5-1; J gene: TRBJ2-2; CDR3 protein: CASLLVTGTGELFF; CDR3 DNA: TGCGCCAGCTTACTGGTGACGGGCACCGGGGAGCTGTTTTTT
clone size: .; D gene: .; V gene: TRBV5-4; J gene: TRBJ2-2; CDR3 protein: CASSLGAKDTGELFF; CDR3 DNA: TGTGCCAGCAGCTTGGGGGCCAAAGACACCGGGGAGCTGTTTTTT
clone size: .; D gene: .; V gene: TRBV18; J gene: TRBJ1-2; CDR3 protein: CASSTLKGVGVNYGYTF; CDR3 DNA: TGTGCCAGCTCAACCCTGAAGGGAGTGGGAGTTAACTATGGCTACACCTTC
clone size: .; D gene: TRBD1; V gene: TRBV6-6; J gene: TRBJ1-6; CDR3 protein: CATGTGGSRALHF; CDR3 DNA: TGTGCCACGGGGACAGGGGGCAGTAGGGCCCTCCACTTT
clone size: once; D gene: .; V gene: TRBV3-1/TRBV3-2; J gene: TRBJ2-1; CDR3 protein: CASSRESLFDQVFF; CDR3 DNA: TGTGCCAGCAGCCGTGAATCATTGTTCGATCAGGTGTTCTTC
clone size: .; D gene: TRBD1; V gene: TRBV7-9; J gene: TRBJ1-1; CDR3 protein: CASSLGQGNTEAFF; CDR3 DNA: TGTGCCAGCAGCCTGGGACAGGGAAACACTGAAGCTTTCTTT